The TCR beta chain described here comes from a study of shared clonotypes between healthy human individuals. Donors included only healthy HIV-negative adults lacking recent acute infections or vaccinations. Among the donors, all were Caucasian adults who lived in Nashville, Tennessee. CD4+ cells underwent separation, giving CD45RA+ naive and CD45RA-negative memory subsets. The sample holds one count of this clone. Looked up from germline, CDR1 is MNHNS and CDR2 is SASEGT. The CDR3 length is 15 residues. Trimming shortened V by 5 bases and J by 3 bases, and 14 bases separated the two germline ends. Replicate PCRs for sorted subsets used around 200 ng DNA; this equaled 25,000 to 35,000 T cell genomes. Method: immunoSEQ multiplex PCR; TCRdb's copy keeps in-frame clones and lacks some. This sample has roughly 1,600,000 clones; 98% occur once, and the top ten carry 0.36%.

The sequencing input was naive CD4+ T cells sorted from blood. Regarding subset: CD45RA+ positively selected. The sequence derives from a man between 25 and 39 years old in good health. V usage is TRBV6-1 and J usage is TRBJ1-5, with D tentatively TRBD1 (6 bases). The CDR3 region has the DNA TGTGCCAGCAGTAGTATAAGGGACACCAATCAGCCCCAGCATTTT. Amino acids: CASSSIRDTNQPQHF.